This T cell receptor beta chain is drawn from a study of cytomegalovirus exposure and HLA in healthy donors. Amplification used 60 Vbeta primers and 13 Jbeta primers. In the authors' workflow: The count from a later analysis was 79 million or so unique TCR beta chains, some 11 million of them shared. The data were produced by immunoSEQ multiplex PCR, yet TCRdb's version contains in-frame clones alone and is incomplete. For V, J and clone size, that table is used; D and trimming come from the DNA. This sample yields 120,000 or so clones, of which roughly four fifths are seen a single time; around 2% belongs to the top ten. The CDR3 is 14 residues long. The V end was cut by 0 bases, the J end by 5 bases, with 9 bases between. The germline V gene has CDR1 SGHRS and CDR2 YFSETQ. Notes on this clone: As yet, its antigen is unknown.

General study findings and limits: Donors were assumed by presence/absence analyses to have roughly uniform sequencing depth.

This clonotype originated in a man aged 35 to 55 in good health and CMV-seronegative. The sample comprised PBMCs. This chain links TRBV5-1 with TRBJ1-5, with D unclear. CDR3 bases: TGCGCCAGCAGCTTGGGCGCAGGTGATCAGCCCCAGCATTTT. Translating it yields CASSLGAGDQPQHF. The whole variable domain, remainder taken from reference TRBV5-1 and TRBJ1-5, is KAGVTQTPRYLIKTRGQQVTLSCSPISGHRSVSWYQQTPGQGLQFLFEYFSETQRNKGNFPGRFSGRQFSNSRSEMNVSTLELGDSALYLCASSLGAGDQPQHFGDGTRLSIL.